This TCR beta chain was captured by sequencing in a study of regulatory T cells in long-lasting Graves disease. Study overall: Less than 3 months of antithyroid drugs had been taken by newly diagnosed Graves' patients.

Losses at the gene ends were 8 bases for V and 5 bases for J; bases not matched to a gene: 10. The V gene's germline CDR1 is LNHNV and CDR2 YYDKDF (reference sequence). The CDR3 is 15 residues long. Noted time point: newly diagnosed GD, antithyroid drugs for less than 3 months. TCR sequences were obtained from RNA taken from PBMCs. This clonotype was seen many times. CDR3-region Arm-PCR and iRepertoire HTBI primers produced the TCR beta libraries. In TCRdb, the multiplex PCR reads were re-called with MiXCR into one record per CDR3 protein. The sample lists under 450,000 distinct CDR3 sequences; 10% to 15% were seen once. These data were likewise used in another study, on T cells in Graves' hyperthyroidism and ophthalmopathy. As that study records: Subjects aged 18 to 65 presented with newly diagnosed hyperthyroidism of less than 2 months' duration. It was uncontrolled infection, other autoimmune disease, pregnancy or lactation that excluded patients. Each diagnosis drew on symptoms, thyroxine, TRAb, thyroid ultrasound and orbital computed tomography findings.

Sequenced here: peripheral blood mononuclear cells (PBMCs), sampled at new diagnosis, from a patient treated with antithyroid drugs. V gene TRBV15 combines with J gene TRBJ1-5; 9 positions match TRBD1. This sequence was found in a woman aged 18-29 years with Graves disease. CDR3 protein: CATHPGTGYYQPQHF. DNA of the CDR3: TGTGCCACCCACCCCGGGACAGGGTATTATCAGCCCCAGCATTTT.